The T cell receptor beta chain under discussion was sequenced for a study of T cell repertoires in cytomegalovirus infection. The wider study: TCR beta signatures that were public indicated CMV infection and matching HLA type.

Notes on the study in general: People with CMV and the relevant HLA were identified by cumulative public TCR beta family frequency. HLA-C-restricted, CMV-specific TCR beta clonotypes were dominant ex vivo.

Notes on this clonotype: Its cognate antigen is unknown.

Via MiXCR, TCRdb re-called the reads, giving one row per CDR3 protein. The table records around 250,000 distinct CDR3 sequences, over 15% of them present only once. From germline, CDR1 is SGHNT and CDR2 YYREEE (reference sequence). With V trimmed by 0 bases and J by 1 base, 3 bases remained unmatched. The CDR3 is 16 amino acids. The receptor was derived from a human donor in good health (CMV status not recorded). Some clones in this sample may be carry-over from other donors' samples. This chain links TRBV5-4 with TRBJ2-3; 9 bases fit TRBD2. Sequences were obtained from CD8+ T cells from PBMCs. Here the CDR3 reads CASSLAWTSGTDTQYF. CDR3 DNA: TGTGCCAGCAGCTTGGCGTGGACTAGCGGCACAGATACGCAGTATTTT. The variable domain in full, with the rest retrieved from reference TRBV5-4 and TRBJ2-3, is ETGVTQSPTHLIKTRGQQVTLRCSSQSGHNTVSWYQQALGQGPQFIFQYYREEENGRGNFPPRFSGLQFPNYSSELNVNALELDDSALYLCASSLAWTSGTDTQYFGPGTRLTVL.